This TCR beta chain was observed in a study of Graves' ophthalmopathy and Graves' hyperthyroidism. Findings and caveats of the study: A 13-signature model separated ophthalmopathy from stable hyperthyroidism, reaching about 91% sensitivity and around 83% specificity cross-validated. Forecasting of ophthalmopathy progression by the model achieved about 69% sensitivity and less than 80% specificity. Most thyroid-expanded clonotypes exceeding 0.001 frequency were also found in blood.

This clonotype was seen ten or more times. Antigen: not known. There are 14 residues in the CDR3. V lost 3 bases and J lost 10; bases outside the gene matches: 11. Looked up from germline, CDR1 is SNHLY and CDR2 is FYNNEI. TCR beta CDR3 regions were amplified from RNA transcripts. The first round was an RT-PCR with HTBI primers, and the second round was a multiplex PCR. TCRdb passed the multiplex PCR reads through MiXCR, listing each CDR3 protein once. The sample carries over a million distinct CDR3 sequences, roughly two fifths recorded once. Diagnosis was based on clinical symptoms, serum thyroxine, TRAb, thyroid ultrasound and orbital computed tomography.

The TCR originated in an adult man with Graves' hyperthyroidism. The genes are TRBV2 and TRBJ1-1; 7 nucleotides match TRBD1. Sequences were obtained from peripheral blood or thyroid tissue (not recorded which). The CDR3 loop reads CASSDGIGGGIAFF. CDR3 in DNA: TGTGCCAGCAGTGATGGGATAGGGGGCGGGATAGCTTTCTTT.